This TCR beta chain comes out of a study of vaccination effects on CD4 cells after COVID-19. The table came from immunoSEQ multiplex PCR; TCRdb's copy has only in-frame clones and leaves some out. The sample lists some 20,000 clones; approximately 79% were seen once. To note about this clone: Its target is not known.

Pools of viral peptides were used by the ViraFEST assay to expand antigen-specific CD4+ T cells ahead of sequencing. It was after more than 8 days of culture that CD4+ T cells were isolated. Vaccinated participants had no history of SARS-CoV-2 infection and tested negative for nucleocapsid antibodies. IL-2 at 9 to 10 IU/ml and peptides at 7.5 to 10 ug/ml were added to cultured PBMC, about 1.8 million per well. A half-medium replacement with IL-2 medium was carried out on days 3 and 7. The V end lost 4 bases, the J end lost 2 bases, and 7 bases lay between the germline ends. The germline gives CDR1 WNHNN, CDR2 SYGVQD (reference sequence). This CDR3 has 13 amino acids.

The input for sequencing was CD4+ T cells from PBMCs cultured with HCoV-NL63 spike peptides, taken before COVID-19 vaccination. The sequence was collected from a human donor who received a COVID-19 vaccine. The chain couples TRBV10-1 to TRBJ2-3; D uncertain. CDR3 bases: TGCGCCAGCAGTGCGGCAGACACAGATACGCAGTATTTT. Amino acids: CASSAADTDTQYF.